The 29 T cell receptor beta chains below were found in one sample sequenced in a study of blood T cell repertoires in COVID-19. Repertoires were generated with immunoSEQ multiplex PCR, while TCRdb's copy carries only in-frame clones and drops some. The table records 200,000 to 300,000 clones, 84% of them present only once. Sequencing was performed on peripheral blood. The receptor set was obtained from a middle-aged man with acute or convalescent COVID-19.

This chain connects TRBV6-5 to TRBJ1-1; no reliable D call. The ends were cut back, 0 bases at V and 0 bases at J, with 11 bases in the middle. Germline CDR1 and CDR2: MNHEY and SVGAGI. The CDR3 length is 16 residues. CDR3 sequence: CASSYSRGPLNTEAFF. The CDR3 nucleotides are TGTGCCAGCAGTTACTCGCGGGGTCCGCTGAACACTGAAGCTTTCTTT.

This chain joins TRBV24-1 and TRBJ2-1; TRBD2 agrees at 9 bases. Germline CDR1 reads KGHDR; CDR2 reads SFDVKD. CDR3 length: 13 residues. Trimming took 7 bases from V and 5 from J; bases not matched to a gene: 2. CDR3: CATSLAGNNEQFF. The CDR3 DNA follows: TGTGCCACCAGCCTAGCGGGGAACAATGAGCAGTTCTTC.

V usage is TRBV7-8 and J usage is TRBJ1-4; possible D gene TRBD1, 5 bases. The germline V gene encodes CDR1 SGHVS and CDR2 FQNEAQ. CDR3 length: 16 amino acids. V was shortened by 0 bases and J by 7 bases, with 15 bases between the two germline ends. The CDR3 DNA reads TGTGCCAGCAGCTTAGCGGTGGGGGGGTCGACTGAAAAACTGTTTTTT. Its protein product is CASSLAVGGSTEKLFF. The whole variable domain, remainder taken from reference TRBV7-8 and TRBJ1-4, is GAGVSQSPRYKVAKRGQDVALRCDPISGHVSLFWYQQALGQGPEFLTYFQNEAQLDKSGLPSDRFFAERPEGSVSTLKIQRTQQEDSAVYLCASSLAVGGSTEKLFFGSGTQLSVL.

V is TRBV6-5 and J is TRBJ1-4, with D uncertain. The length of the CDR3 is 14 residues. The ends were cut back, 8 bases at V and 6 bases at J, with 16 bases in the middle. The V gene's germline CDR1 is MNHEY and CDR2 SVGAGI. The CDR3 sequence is CASAGGARDEKLFF. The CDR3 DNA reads TGTGCCAGCGCCGGAGGAGCACGAGATGAAAAACTGTTTTTT.

Here the CDR3 reads CASSLTGSRVAYEQYF. Here the CDR3 DNA reads TGTGCCAGCAGTCTGACCGGGTCGAGGGTAGCTTACGAGCAGTACTTC. The J gene is TRBJ2-7, the V gene TRBV28, with D tentatively TRBD2 (5 bases). Trimming took off 5 bases at V and 4 bases at J, with 21 bases between the two ends. In germline, CDR1 is MDHEN, CDR2 SYDVKM. The CDR3 extends over 16 amino acids.

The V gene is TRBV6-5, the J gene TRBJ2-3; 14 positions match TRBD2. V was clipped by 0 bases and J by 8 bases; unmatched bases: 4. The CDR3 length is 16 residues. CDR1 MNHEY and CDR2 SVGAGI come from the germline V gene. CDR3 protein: CASSYSGLAGAGTQYF. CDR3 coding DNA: TGTGCCAGCAGTTACTCGGGACTAGCGGGGGCTGGTACGCAGTATTTT.

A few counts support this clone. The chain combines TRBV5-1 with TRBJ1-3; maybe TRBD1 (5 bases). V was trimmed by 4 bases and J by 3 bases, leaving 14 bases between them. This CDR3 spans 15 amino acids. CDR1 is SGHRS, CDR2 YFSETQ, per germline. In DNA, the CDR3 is TGCGCCAGCAGCCCCACCAGGGCCGGTGGAAACACCATATATTTT. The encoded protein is CASSPTRAGGNTIYF.

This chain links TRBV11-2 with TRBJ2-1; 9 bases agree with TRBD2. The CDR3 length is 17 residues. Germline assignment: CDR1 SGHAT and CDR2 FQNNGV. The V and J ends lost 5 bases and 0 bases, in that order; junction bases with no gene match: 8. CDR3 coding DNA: TGTGCCAGCAGCGTAAGACTAGCGGCGAGCTCCTACAATGAGCAGTTCTTC. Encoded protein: CASSVRLAASSYNEQFF.

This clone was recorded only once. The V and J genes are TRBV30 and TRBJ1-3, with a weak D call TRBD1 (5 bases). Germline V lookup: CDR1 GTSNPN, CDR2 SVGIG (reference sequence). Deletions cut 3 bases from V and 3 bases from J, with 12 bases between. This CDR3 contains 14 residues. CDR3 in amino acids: CAWSMVGRGNTIYF. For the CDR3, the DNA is TGTGCCTGGAGCATGGTGGGGCGTGGAAACACCATATATTTT. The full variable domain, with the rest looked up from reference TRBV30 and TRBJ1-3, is SQTIHQWPATLVQPVGSPLSLECTVEGTSNPNLYWYRQAAGRGLQLLFYSVGIGQISSEVPQNLSASRPQDRQFILSSKKLLLSDSGFYLCAWSMVGRGNTIYFGEGSWLTVV.

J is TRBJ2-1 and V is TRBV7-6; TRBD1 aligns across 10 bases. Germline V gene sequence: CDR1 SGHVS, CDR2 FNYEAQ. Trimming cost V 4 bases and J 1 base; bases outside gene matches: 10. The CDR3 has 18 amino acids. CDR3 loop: CASSSTGGTGFSYNEQFF. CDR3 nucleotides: TGTGCCAGCAGCTCGACAGGGGGCACTGGATTTTCCTACAATGAGCAGTTCTTC.

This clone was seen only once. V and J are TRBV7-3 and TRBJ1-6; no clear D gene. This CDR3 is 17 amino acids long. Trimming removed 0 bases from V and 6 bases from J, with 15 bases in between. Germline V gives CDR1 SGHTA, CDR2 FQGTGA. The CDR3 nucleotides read TGTGCCAGCAGCTTAACTCCCTCGGGGTCCGGTAATTCACCCCTCCACTTT. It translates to CASSLTPSGSGNSPLHF.

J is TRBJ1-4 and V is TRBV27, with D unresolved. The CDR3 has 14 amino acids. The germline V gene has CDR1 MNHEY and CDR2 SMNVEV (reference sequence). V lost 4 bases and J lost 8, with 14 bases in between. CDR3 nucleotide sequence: TGTGCCAGCAGTTATAGGCCTACGGGAGAAAAACTGTTTTTT. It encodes CASSYRPTGEKLFF.

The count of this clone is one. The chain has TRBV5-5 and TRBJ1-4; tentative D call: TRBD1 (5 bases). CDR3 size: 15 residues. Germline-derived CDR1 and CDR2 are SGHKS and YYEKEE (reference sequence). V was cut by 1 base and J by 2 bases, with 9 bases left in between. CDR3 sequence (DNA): TGTGCCAGCAGCTTGTCGGCAGGGACTAATGAAAAACTGTTTTTT. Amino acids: CASSLSAGTNEKLFF.

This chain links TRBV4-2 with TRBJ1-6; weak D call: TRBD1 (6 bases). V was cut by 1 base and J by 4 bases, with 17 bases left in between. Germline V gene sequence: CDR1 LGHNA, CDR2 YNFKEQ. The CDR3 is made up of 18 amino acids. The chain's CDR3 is CASSQVKPPGQYNSPLHF. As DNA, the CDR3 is TGTGCCAGCAGCCAAGTGAAGCCTCCTGGACAGTATAATTCACCCCTCCACTTT.

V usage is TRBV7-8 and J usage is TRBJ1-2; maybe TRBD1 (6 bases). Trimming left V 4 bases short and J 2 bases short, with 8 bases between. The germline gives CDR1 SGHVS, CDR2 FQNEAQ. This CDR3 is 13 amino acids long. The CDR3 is CASSSQGNYGYTF. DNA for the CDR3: TGTGCCAGCAGCTCCCAGGGGAACTATGGCTACACCTTC.

CDR3 amino acids: CASSQGPGLLSNQPQHF. The CDR3 region has the DNA TGCGCCAGCAGCCAAGGTCCGGGACTTCTTAGCAATCAGCCCCAGCATTTT. This chain joins TRBV4-1 and TRBJ1-5, with D perhaps TRBD1 (5 bases). This CDR3 spans 17 amino acids. V dropped 1 base and J dropped 0 bases, with 13 bases sitting between them. Germline lookup yields CDR1 MGHRA and CDR2 YSYEKL.

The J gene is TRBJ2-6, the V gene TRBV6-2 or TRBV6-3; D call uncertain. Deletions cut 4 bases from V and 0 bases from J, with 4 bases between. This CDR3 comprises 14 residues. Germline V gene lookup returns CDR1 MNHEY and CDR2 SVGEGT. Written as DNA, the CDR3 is TGTGCCAGCAGTTTCGGCTCTGGGGCCAACGTCCTGACTTTC. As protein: CASSFGSGANVLTF.

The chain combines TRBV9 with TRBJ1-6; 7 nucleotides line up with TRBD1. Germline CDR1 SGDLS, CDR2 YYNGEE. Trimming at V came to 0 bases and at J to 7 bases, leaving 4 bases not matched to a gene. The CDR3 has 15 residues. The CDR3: CASSVGPGGNSPLHF. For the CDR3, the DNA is TGTGCCAGCAGCGTAGGACCAGGGGGGAATTCACCCCTCCACTTT.

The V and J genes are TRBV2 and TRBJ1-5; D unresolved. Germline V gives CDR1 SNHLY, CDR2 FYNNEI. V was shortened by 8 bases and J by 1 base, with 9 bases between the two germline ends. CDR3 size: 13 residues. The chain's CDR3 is CASRGMSNQPQHF. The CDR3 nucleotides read TGTGCCAGCCGAGGGATGAGCAATCAGCCCCAGCATTTT.

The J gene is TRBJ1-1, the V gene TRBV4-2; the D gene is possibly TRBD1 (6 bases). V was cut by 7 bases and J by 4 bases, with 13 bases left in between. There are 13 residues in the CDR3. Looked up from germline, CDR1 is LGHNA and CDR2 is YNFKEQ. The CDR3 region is CASTLDRSTEAFF. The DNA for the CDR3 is TGTGCCAGCACCCTCGACAGGAGCACTGAAGCTTTCTTT.

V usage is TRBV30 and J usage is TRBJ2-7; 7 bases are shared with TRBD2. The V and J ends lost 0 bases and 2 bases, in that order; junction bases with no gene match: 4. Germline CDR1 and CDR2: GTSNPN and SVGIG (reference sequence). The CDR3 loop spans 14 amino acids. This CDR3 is CAWSVVGGPYEQYF. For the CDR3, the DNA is TGTGCCTGGAGTGTCGTGGGAGGGCCCTACGAGCAGTACTTC.

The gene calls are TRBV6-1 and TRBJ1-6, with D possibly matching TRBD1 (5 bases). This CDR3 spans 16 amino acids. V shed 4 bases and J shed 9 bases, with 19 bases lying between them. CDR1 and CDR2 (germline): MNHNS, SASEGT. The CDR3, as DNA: TGTGCCAGCAGTGCCCCCAGCGAGGGGAGGGGTTCACCCCTCCACTTT. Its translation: CASSAPSEGRGSPLHF.

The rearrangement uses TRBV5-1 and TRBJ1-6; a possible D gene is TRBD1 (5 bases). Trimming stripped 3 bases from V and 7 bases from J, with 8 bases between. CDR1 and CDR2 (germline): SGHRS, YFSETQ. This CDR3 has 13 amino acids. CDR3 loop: CASSSAGNSPLHF. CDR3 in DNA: TGCGCCAGCAGCTCGGCAGGGAATTCACCCCTCCACTTT.

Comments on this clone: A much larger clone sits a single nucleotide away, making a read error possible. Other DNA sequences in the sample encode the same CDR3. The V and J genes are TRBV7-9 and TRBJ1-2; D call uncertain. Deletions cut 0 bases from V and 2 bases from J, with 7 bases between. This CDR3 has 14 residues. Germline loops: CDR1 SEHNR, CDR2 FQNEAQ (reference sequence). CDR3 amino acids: CASSLASGNYGYTF. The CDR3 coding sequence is TGTGCCAGCAGCTTAGCCTCGGGGAACTATGGCTACACCTTC.

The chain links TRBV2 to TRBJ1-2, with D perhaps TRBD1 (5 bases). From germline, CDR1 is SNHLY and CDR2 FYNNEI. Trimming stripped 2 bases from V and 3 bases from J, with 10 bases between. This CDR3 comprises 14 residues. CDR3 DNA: TGTGCCAGCAGTGAACTACAGGTTGACTATGGCTACACCTTC. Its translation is CASSELQVDYGYTF.

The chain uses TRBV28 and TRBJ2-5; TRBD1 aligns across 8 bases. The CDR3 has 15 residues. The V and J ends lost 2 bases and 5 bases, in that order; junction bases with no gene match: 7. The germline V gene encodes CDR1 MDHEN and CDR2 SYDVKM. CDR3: CASSLHRGAGETQYF. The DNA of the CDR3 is TGTGCCAGCAGTTTACACAGGGGGGCCGGGGAGACCCAGTACTTC.

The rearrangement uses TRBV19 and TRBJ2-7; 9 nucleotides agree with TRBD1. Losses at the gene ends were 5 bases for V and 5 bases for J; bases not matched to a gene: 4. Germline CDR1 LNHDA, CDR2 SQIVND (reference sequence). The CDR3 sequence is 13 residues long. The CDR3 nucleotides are TGTGCCAGTAGTCGGACAGGGGTAAACGAGCAGTACTTC. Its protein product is CASSRTGVNEQYF.

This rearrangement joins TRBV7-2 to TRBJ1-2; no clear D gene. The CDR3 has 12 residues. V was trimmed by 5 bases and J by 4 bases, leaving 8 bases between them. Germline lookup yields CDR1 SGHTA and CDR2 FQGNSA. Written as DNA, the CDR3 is TGTGCCAGCAGCCCAGGACTCTATGGCTACACCTTC. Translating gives CASSPGLYGYTF.

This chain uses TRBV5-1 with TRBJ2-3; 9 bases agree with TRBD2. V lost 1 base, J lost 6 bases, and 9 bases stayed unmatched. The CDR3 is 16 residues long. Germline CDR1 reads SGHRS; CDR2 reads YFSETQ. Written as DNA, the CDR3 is TGCGCCAGCAGCTTGTTTAGCGGGGGAGCGATGGATACGCAGTATTTT. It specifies CASSLFSGGAMDTQYF.